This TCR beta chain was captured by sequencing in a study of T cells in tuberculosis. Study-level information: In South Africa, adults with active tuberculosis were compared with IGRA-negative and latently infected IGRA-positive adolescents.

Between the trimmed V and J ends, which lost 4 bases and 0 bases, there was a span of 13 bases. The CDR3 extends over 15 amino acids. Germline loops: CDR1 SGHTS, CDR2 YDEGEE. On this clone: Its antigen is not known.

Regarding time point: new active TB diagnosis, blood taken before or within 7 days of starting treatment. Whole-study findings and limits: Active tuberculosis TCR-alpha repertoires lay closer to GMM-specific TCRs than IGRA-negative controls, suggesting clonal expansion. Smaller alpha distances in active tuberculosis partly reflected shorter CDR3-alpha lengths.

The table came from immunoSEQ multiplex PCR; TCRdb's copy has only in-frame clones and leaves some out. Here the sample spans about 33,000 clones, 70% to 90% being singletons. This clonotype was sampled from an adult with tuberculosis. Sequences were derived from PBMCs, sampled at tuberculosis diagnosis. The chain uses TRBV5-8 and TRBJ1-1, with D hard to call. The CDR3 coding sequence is TGTGCCAGCAGCCCAGGCGGGGTCGTGAACACTGAAGCTTTCTTT. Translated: CASSPGGVVNTEAFF. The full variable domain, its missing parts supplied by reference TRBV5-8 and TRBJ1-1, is EAGVTQSPTHLIKTRGQQATLRCSPISGHTSVYWYQQALGLGLQFLLWYDEGEERNRGNFPPRFSGRQFPNYSSELNVNALELEDSALYLCASSPGGVVNTEAFFGQGTRLTVV.